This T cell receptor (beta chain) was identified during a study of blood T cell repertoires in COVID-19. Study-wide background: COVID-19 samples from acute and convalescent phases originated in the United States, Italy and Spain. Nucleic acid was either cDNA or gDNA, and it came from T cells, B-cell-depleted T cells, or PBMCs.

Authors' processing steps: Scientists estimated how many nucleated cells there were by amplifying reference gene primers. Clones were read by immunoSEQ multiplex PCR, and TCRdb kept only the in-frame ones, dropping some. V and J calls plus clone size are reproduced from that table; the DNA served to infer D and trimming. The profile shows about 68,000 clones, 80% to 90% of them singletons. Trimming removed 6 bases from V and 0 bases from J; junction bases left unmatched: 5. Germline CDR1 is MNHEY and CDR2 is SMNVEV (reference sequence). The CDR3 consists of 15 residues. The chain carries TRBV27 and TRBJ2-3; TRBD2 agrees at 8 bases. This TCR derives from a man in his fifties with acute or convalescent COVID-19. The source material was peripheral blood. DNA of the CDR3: TGTGCCAGCAGCTGGTCTAGCGGGAGCACAGATACGCAGTATTTT. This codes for CASSWSSGSTDTQYF.